Below are 24 T cell receptor beta chains sequenced from a single sample in a study of graft-versus-host responses after intestinal transplantation. The repertoire was sequenced with immunoSEQ multiplex PCR; TCRdb's copy has only in-frame clones and lacks some. This table holds 100,000 or so clones, approximately 90% found once. For these receptors, no antigen is known. Sequenced material: unstimulated CD4+ T cells sorted from spleen or lymph node cells, taken before intestinal transplant. These receptor sequences come from a human donor who received an intestinal transplant.

The genes are TRBV5-1 and TRBJ1-6; TRBD1 might be the D (6 bases). V lost 4 bases and J lost 8, with 13 bases in between. Germline V gives CDR1 SGHRS, CDR2 YFSETQ. The CDR3 is made up of 14 amino acids. CDR3 residues: CASSPDSEHSPLHF. The CDR3 region has the DNA TGCGCCAGCAGCCCGGACAGTGAACATTCACCCCTCCACTTT.

CDR3 in DNA: TGTGCCAGCAGCTTCCACGGAACAGGGCTCGCGGAGACCCAGTACTTC. Amino acids: CASSFHGTGLAETQYF. The gene calls are TRBV7-9 and TRBJ2-5; the D gene is possibly TRBD1 (6 bases). Germline lookup yields CDR1 SEHNR and CDR2 FQNEAQ (reference sequence). Trimming shortened V by 3 bases and J by 5 bases, and 19 bases separated the two germline ends. CDR3 length equals 16 residues.

The rearrangement links TRBV7-8 to TRBJ2-1; TRBD1 is a possible D gene (6 bases). The CDR3 has 17 amino acids. Per the germline V gene, CDR1 is SGHVS and CDR2 is FQNEAQ. The V end was cut by 5 bases, the J end by 5 bases, with 22 bases between. CDR3 DNA sequence: TGTGCCAGCAGCCCGAATTTCGGACAGAAATCCCACAATGAGCAGTTCTTC. It is translated as CASSPNFGQKSHNEQFF.

V and J are TRBV19 and TRBJ1-2, with 7 bases aligning to TRBD1. The CDR3 length is 13 residues. V gave up 6 bases and J gave up 4 bases; unmatched junction bases: 5. Per germline, CDR1 LNHDA and CDR2 SQIVND (reference sequence). The chain's CDR3 is CASRQGGVYGYTF. The CDR3 DNA reads as TGTGCCAGTAGGCAGGGGGGCGTCTATGGCTACACCTTC.

About this clone itself: Since no conserved phenylalanine or tryptophan closes the CDR3, a read error is the likely cause. This rearrangement joins TRBV5-1 to TRBJ1-1, with D unclear. Trimming removed 0 bases at V and 5 bases at J, with 11 bases between. The CDR3 extends over 14 amino acids. In germline, CDR1 is SGHRS, CDR2 YFSETQ. The CDR3 spells CASSLEWVTTEAFL. For the CDR3, the DNA is TGCGCCAGCAGCTTGGAGTGGGTTACGACTGAAGCTTTCCTT.

This clone came up once. The gene calls are TRBV5-1 and TRBJ2-1; D might be TRBD2 (6 bases). V was trimmed by 7 bases and J by 6 bases, leaving 14 bases between them. This CDR3 spans 13 amino acids. Germline V gene sequence: CDR1 SGHRS, CDR2 YFSETQ. In DNA form, the CDR3 reads TGCGCCAGCTCAATGGGACTGGGCAATGAGCAGTTCTTC. Translation: CASSMGLGNEQFF.

The rearrangement links TRBV5-1 to TRBJ1-5, with TRBD1 matching over 7 bases. The CDR3 is 13 amino acids. V lost 2 bases, J lost 5 bases, and 1 base stayed unmatched. Germline assignment: CDR1 SGHRS and CDR2 YFSETQ. The CDR3 is CASSLDRDQPQHF. CDR3 coding DNA: TGCGCCAGCAGCTTAGACAGGGATCAGCCCCAGCATTTT.

The chain combines TRBV6-1 with TRBJ1-2; TRBD1 matches at 7 bases. The CDR3 runs to 14 residues. The germline V gene has CDR1 MNHNS and CDR2 SASEGT. V lost 6 bases and J lost 8; bases outside the gene matches: 12. The CDR3 DNA sequence: TGTGCCAGCAGCAACCGGCGACAGGGTCGGGGCTACACCTTC. Translating gives CASSNRRQGRGYTF.

The chain employs TRBV21-1 and TRBJ1-2. TRBV21-1 is a recognized pseudogene. CDR3 length equals 15 residues. In nucleotides, the CDR3 is TGTGCCAGCAGCAAAGACGGCCCAGAGGACTATGGCTACACCTTC. It codes for CASSKDGPEDYGYTF.

The chain recombines TRBV6-1 with TRBJ1-5; 8 bases line up with TRBD1. Germline V lookup: CDR1 MNHNS, CDR2 SASEGT. The V and J ends lost 2 bases and 2 bases, in that order; junction bases with no gene match: 8. The CDR3 totals 17 residues. Here the CDR3 DNA reads TGTGCCAGCAGTGAAAAGTGGAAACAGGGGGGCAATCAGCCCCAGCATTTT. Translating it yields CASSEKWKQGGNQPQHF.

The chain combines TRBV5-1 with TRBJ1-1, with TRBD1 identical over 12 bases. The CDR3 consists of 16 residues. With V trimmed by 3 bases and J by 1 base, 4 bases remained unmatched. Germline-derived CDR1 and CDR2 are SGHRS and YFSETQ. CDR3 protein: CASSSEGQGANTEAFF. CDR3 sequence (DNA): TGCGCCAGCAGCTCGGAGGGACAGGGGGCGAACACTGAAGCTTTCTTT.

Here the CDR3 reads CASSLVGQTGNTIYF. CDR3 DNA sequence: TGTGCCAGCAGCTTAGTGGGCCAGACTGGAAACACCATATATTTT. This chain uses TRBV7-2 with TRBJ1-3, with D hard to call. Germline assignment: CDR1 SGHTA and CDR2 FQGNSA. This CDR3 contains 15 residues. Between the trimmed V and J ends, which lost 1 base and 2 bases, there was a span of 9 bases.

The V gene is TRBV4-1, the J gene TRBJ2-3; TRBD1 might be the D (7 bases). This CDR3 is built from 15 residues. CDR1 MGHRA and CDR2 YSYEKL come from the germline V gene. V shed 2 bases and J shed 3 bases, with 12 bases lying between them. Here the CDR3 DNA reads TGCGCCAGCAGCCAATCCAGGGGGAGGACAGATACGCAGTATTTT. It is translated as CASSQSRGRTDTQYF.

This chain joins TRBV9 and TRBJ2-5; 10 bases are a match to TRBD2. The CDR3 loop spans 17 amino acids. The trim removed 4 bases at V and 5 bases at J, leaving 14 bases unmatched. Germline loops: CDR1 SGDLS, CDR2 YYNGEE. CDR3 protein: CASSPGASGGAGETQYF. CDR3 in DNA: TGTGCCAGCAGCCCAGGTGCTAGCGGGGGAGCGGGGGAGACCCAGTACTTC.

The V and J genes are TRBV4-1 and TRBJ2-2; D is uncertain. The CDR3 has 16 residues. CDR1 is MGHRA, CDR2 YSYEKL, per germline. V shed 0 bases and J shed 6 bases, with 14 bases lying between them. DNA for the CDR3: TGCGCCAGCAGCCAAGATCAAACTCCCCCCCCCGGGGAGCTGTTTTTT. Translation: CASSQDQTPPPGELFF.

With regard to this clone: The same CDR3 is also encoded by other DNA sequences in this sample. The chain has TRBV2 and TRBJ1-1; D is perhaps TRBD1 (6 bases). The CDR3 runs 14 residues. V shed 6 bases and J shed 2 bases, with 13 bases lying between them. From germline, CDR1 is SNHLY and CDR2 FYNNEI. DNA of the CDR3: TGTGCCAGCAGCGAACAGGGAAGAAACACTGAAGCTTTCTTT. Protein product: CASSEQGRNTEAFF. The full variable domain, with the rest looked up from reference TRBV2 and TRBJ1-1, is EPEVTQTPSHQVTQMGQEVILRCVPISNHLYFYWYRQILGQKVEFLVSFYNNEISEKSEIFDDQFSVERPDGSNFTLKIRSTKLEDSAMYFCASSEQGRNTEAFFGQGTRLTVV.

The table lists this clone with a count of one. The CDR3: CASSFLRTGIFFGTEAFF. The DNA for the CDR3 is TGTGCCAGCAGTTTCCTAAGGACGGGGATTTTTTTCGGCACTGAAGCTTTCTTT. This rearrangement joins TRBV28 to TRBJ1-1; D is undetermined. Per germline, CDR1 MDHEN and CDR2 SYDVKM. The CDR3 contains 18 residues. With 3 bases removed from V and 4 bases from J, the gap between germline ends came to 24 bases.

This clone has only a few counts. The gene calls are TRBV19 and TRBJ1-3, with 7 bases identical to TRBD1. Germline CDR1 LNHDA, CDR2 SQIVND (reference sequence). V dropped 4 bases and J dropped 0; count of bases not matched to a gene: 3. This CDR3 contains 15 residues. CDR3 in DNA: TGTGCCAGTAGTAAGTGGGACAGCTCTGGAAACACCATATATTTT. This encodes CASSKWDSSGNTIYF.

This sequence joins TRBV28 and TRBJ2-5, with 7 bases fitting TRBD1. Germline assignment: CDR1 MDHEN and CDR2 SYDVKM. V lost 5 bases, J lost 1 base, and 7 bases stayed unmatched. The CDR3 has 15 amino acids. CDR3 loop: CASSKYGTVQETQYF. The DNA for the CDR3 is TGTGCCAGCAGTAAATATGGGACAGTCCAAGAGACCCAGTACTTC.

V gene TRBV11-3 combines with J gene TRBJ1-6; 7 bases match TRBD1. V trimming: 5 bases; J trimming: 7 bases; junction bases outside the gene matches: 14. The CDR3 consists of 17 residues. Germline V gene data show CDR1 as SGHNT and CDR2 as YENEEA. The CDR3 protein is CASSSYTGDRKNSPLHF. CDR3 nucleotide sequence: TGTGCCAGCAGCAGCTACACCGGGGACAGAAAGAATTCACCCCTCCACTTT.

V gene TRBV18 combines with J gene TRBJ1-2; perhaps TRBD1 as D (5 bases). CDR3 length equals 15 residues. Germline-derived CDR1 and CDR2 are KGHSH and LQKENI. V dropped 0 bases and J dropped 0 bases, with 8 bases sitting between them. CDR3 sequence: CASSPPTTANYGYTF. In nucleotides, the CDR3 is TGTGCCAGCTCACCACCAACGACAGCTAACTATGGCTACACCTTC. The variable domain in full, with the rest retrieved from reference TRBV18 and TRBJ1-2, is NAGVMQNPRHLVRRRGQEARLRCSPMKGHSHVYWYRQLPEEGLKFMVYLQKENIIDESGMPKERFSAEFPKEGPSILRIQQVVRGDSAAYFCASSPPTTANYGYTFGSGTRLTVV.

The chain is built from TRBV5-4 and TRBJ2-5, with a possible D match to TRBD1 (6 bases). Germline-derived CDR1 and CDR2 are SGHNT and YYREEE (reference sequence). The V and J ends lost 4 bases and 5 bases respectively, with 12 bases between them. CDR3 length equals 13 residues. CDR3 coding DNA: TGTGCCAGCAGCGGGGGCGATCGGGAGACCCAGTACTTC. This encodes CASSGGDRETQYF.

This clone has just one count. V and J are TRBV28 and TRBJ2-2; D perhaps matches TRBD2 (5 bases). Deletions cut 10 bases from V and 1 base from J, with 10 bases between. CDR1 MDHEN and CDR2 SYDVKM come from the germline V gene. The length of the CDR3 is 13 residues. This CDR3 reads CATYRENTGELFF. As DNA, the CDR3 is TGTGCCACCTACCGGGAGAACACCGGGGAGCTGTTTTTT.

The V call is TRBV14, the J call TRBJ2-5; D is perhaps TRBD1 (5 bases). The CDR3 runs to 14 residues. CDR1 and CDR2 from the germline V gene are SGHDN and FVKESK. V was trimmed by 4 bases and J by 5 bases, leaving 14 bases between them. CDR3 in amino acids: CASSRTLPGETQYF. The CDR3 DNA reads as TGTGCCAGCAGCCGGACACTCCCCGGGGAGACCCAGTACTTC.